A selection of T cell receptor beta chains follows, all from one sample in a study of blood T cell repertoires in COVID-19. The protocol was immunoSEQ multiplex PCR, while the TCRdb copy is restricted to in-frame clones and leaves out a portion. The table has approximately 210,000 clones, around 75% seen once. The sequencing sample was made of peripheral blood. The source is a human donor in a cohort sampled during active COVID-19. Both conserved end residues are part of each CDR3. The D gene is left open where the match is weak. Clone size is given for some rows only: seen once, a few or many times, or a class if the clone is expanded.

CDR3nt,CDR3aa,d_gene,abundance,j_gene,v_gene
TGCCCCCCCAGCGTAGAGGGGGGGCTCGCGGGGTTCTACGAGCAGTACTTC,CPPSVEGGLAGFYEQYF,NA,NA,TRBJ2-7,TRBV9
TGTGCCAGCAGCTCGACAGCAACCTACGAGCAGTACTTC,CASSSTATYEQYF,NA,NA,TRBJ2-7,TRBV11-2
TGTGCCAGCAGCGTAGGAGGGGGTCTGCTCGAGCAGTACTTC,CASSVGGGLLEQYF,NA,NA,TRBJ2-7,TRBV9
TGTGCCAGCTCACCAGGAGGGGCCGGATCCACTGAAGCTTTCTTT,CASSPGGAGSTEAFF,NA,NA,TRBJ1-1,TRBV18
TGCGCCAGCATGACAGGGGAGGACACTGAAGCTTTCTTT,CASMTGEDTEAFF,TRBD1,NA,TRBJ1-1,TRBV5-1
TGTGCCAGCAGCCCTATGATGGGAGCGGGAGGGCCGTACAATGAGCAGTTCTTC,CASSPMMGAGGPYNEQFF,TRBD2,NA,TRBJ2-1,TRBV7-3
TGTGCCAGTCGATTAACAGGGGGCTGGAACGAGCAGTACTTC,CASRLTGGWNEQYF,TRBD1,NA,TRBJ2-7,TRBV19
TGTGCCAGCAAAAGGGACAGCTCCTACGAGCAGTACTTC,CASKRDSSYEQYF,TRBD1,NA,TRBJ2-7,TRBV6-5
TGTGCCAGCAGTGCTGGCCGCGGGGTAGGCTATGGCTACACCTTC,CASSAGRGVGYGYTF,NA,NA,TRBJ1-2,TRBV25-1
TGTGCCACCAGTGATCACCGGGCCGCGGGCACCGGGGAGCTGTTTTTT,CATSDHRAAGTGELFF,NA,NA,TRBJ2-2,TRBV24-1
TGCGCCAGCAGCCAAGATTGGCTAGCGGAAGATACGCAGTATTTT,CASSQDWLAEDTQYF,TRBD2,NA,TRBJ2-3,TRBV4-3
TGTGCCAGCAGCGTAGAAGGCGGTCGCTCCTACAATGAGCAGTTCTTC,CASSVEGGRSYNEQFF,NA,NA,TRBJ2-1,TRBV9
TGTGCCAGCTCACCTGGACAGACCTACGAGCAGTACTTC,CASSPGQTYEQYF,NA,NA,TRBJ2-7,TRBV18
TGCAGCGTCCTAGCGGGAGGGCAGACCGGGGAGCTGTTTTTT,CSVLAGGQTGELFF,TRBD2,once,TRBJ2-2,TRBV29-1
TGTGCCAGCTCACCGGGACAGGGTCCTTTCGACTTC,CASSPGQGPFDF,TRBD1,NA,TRBJ2-5,TRBV18
TGTGCCAGCAGCTTAAGGCGGGGCGATGAGCAGTTCTTC,CASSLRRGDEQFF,NA,NA,TRBJ2-1,TRBV7-3
TGCGCCAGCAGCCAAGGGAGGACTGAAGCTTTCTTT,CASSQGRTEAFF,NA,NA,TRBJ1-1,TRBV4-1
TGTGCCACCAGTGACTGGACAGGGTCGAACACCGGGGAGCTGTTTTTT,CATSDWTGSNTGELFF,TRBD1,NA,TRBJ2-2,TRBV24-1
TGTGCCTCGTCAAGCGGGATTTACAATGAGCAGTTCTTC,CASSSGIYNEQFF,TRBD2,NA,TRBJ2-1,TRBV30
TGTGCCAGCAGTTCCCCATCAGGGGGACAACCTCTTAGCTATGGCTACACCTTC,CASSSPSGGQPLSYGYTF,TRBD1,NA,TRBJ1-2,TRBV28
TGTGCCAGCAGTATCCAAGGGGCAGGGGAAGAGACCCAGTACTTC,CASSIQGAGEETQYF,NA,NA,TRBJ2-5,TRBV25-1
TGTGCCAGCAGTGTAACGGACAGTACCTACAATGAGCAGTTCTTC,CASSVTDSTYNEQFF,NA,NA,TRBJ2-1,TRBV27
TGTGCCTGGGGACAGGGACACAATCAGCCCCAGCATTTT,CAWGQGHNQPQHF,TRBD1,once,TRBJ1-5,TRBV30
TGTGCCAGCAGCTTGGCCGCGGGAGTAAATACGCAGTATTTT,CASSLAAGVNTQYF,TRBD2,NA,TRBJ2-3,TRBV5-4
TGTGCCAGCAGTTTGGGGACTAGTTACGCAGATACGCAGTATTTT,CASSLGTSYADTQYF,TRBD2,NA,TRBJ2-3,TRBV28
TGCGCCAGCAGCTTGGGACAGGGTCGGCCCCAGCATTTT,CASSLGQGRPQHF,TRBD1,NA,TRBJ1-5,TRBV5-1
TGTGCCAGTAGTATTTTAGCGGGAGAAGGCACAGATACGCAGTATTTT,CASSILAGEGTDTQYF,TRBD2,NA,TRBJ2-3,TRBV19
TGTGCCAGCAGTGAAGGTTTTGGCACCGCCTCTGGAAACACCATATATTTT,CASSEGFGTASGNTIYF,NA,NA,TRBJ1-3,TRBV6-1
TGTGCCAGCAGTCAGACAGGGGTGGAAGATACGCAGTATTTT,CASSQTGVEDTQYF,TRBD1,NA,TRBJ2-3,TRBV5-5